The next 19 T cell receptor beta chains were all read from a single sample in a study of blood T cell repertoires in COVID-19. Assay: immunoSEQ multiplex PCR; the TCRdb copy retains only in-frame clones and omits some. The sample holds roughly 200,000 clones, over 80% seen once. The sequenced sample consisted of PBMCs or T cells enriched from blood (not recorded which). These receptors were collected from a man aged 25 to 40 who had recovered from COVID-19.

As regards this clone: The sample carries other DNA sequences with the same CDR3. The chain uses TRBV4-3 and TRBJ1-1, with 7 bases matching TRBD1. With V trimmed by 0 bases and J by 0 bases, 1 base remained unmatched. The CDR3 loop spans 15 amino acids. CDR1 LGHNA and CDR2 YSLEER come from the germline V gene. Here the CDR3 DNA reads TGCGCCAGCAGCCAAGACAGGGGGATGAACACTGAAGCTTTCTTT. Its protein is CASSQDRGMNTEAFF.

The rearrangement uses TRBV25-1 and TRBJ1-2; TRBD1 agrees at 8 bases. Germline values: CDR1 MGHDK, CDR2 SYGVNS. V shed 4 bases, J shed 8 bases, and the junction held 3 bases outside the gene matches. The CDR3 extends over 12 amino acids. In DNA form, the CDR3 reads TGTGCCAGCAGTGGGACAGGGTTGGGCTACACCTTC. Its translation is CASSGTGLGYTF.

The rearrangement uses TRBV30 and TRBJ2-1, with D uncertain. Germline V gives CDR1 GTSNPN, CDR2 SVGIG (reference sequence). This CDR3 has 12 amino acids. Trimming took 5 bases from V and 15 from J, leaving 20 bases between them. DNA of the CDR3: TGTGCCTGGGGCCCCCCCTCTGTTTCACTGTTCTTC. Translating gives CAWGPPSVSLFF.

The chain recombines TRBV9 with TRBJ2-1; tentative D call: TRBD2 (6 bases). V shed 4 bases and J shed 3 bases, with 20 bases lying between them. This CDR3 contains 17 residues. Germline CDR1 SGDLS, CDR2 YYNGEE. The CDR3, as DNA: TGTGCCAGCAGCCCCGGGACGGGGGAGGTCGGCTACAATGAGCAGTTCTTC. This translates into CASSPGTGEVGYNEQFF. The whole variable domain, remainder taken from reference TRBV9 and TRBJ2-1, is DSGVTQTPKHLITATGQRVTLRCSPRSGDLSVYWYQQSLDQGLQFLIQYYNGEERAKGNILERFSAQQFPDLHSELNLSSLELGDSALYFCASSPGTGEVGYNEQFFGPGTRLTVL.

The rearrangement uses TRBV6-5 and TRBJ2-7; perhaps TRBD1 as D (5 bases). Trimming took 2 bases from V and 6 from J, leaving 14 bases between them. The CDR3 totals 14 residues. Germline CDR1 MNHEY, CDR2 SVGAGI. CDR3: CASSYPGRAFEQYF. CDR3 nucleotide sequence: TGTGCCAGCAGTTACCCCGGCAGGGCATTCGAGCAGTACTTC.

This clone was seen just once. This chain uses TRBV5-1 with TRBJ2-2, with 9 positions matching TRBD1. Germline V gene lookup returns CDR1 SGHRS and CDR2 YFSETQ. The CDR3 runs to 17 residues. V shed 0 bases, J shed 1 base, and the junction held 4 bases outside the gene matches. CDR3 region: CASSLAQGQGNTGELFF. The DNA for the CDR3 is TGCGCCAGCAGCTTGGCACAGGGACAGGGGAACACCGGGGAGCTGTTTTTT.

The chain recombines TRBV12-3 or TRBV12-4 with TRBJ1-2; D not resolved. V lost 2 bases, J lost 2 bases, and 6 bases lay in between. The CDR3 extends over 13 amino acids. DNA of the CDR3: TGTGCCAGCAGTTTATTGACAAACTATGGCTACACCTTC. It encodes CASSLLTNYGYTF.

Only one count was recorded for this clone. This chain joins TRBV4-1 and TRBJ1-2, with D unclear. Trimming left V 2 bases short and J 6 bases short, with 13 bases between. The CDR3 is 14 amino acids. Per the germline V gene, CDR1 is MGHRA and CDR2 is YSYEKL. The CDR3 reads CASSQQAVRHGYTF. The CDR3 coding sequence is TGCGCCAGCAGCCAACAGGCCGTTAGACATGGCTACACCTTC.

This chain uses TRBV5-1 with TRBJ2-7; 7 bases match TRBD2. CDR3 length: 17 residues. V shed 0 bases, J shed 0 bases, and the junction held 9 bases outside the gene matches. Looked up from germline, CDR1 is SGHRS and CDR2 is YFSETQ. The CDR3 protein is CASSLVASGPSSYEQYF. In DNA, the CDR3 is TGCGCCAGCAGCTTGGTGGCTAGCGGACCGAGCTCCTACGAGCAGTACTTC. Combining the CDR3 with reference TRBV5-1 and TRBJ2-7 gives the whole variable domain KAGVTQTPRYLIKTRGQQVTLSCSPISGHRSVSWYQQTPGQGLQFLFEYFSETQRNKGNFPGRFSGRQFSNSRSEMNVSTLELGDSALYLCASSLVASGPSSYEQYFGPGTRLTVT.

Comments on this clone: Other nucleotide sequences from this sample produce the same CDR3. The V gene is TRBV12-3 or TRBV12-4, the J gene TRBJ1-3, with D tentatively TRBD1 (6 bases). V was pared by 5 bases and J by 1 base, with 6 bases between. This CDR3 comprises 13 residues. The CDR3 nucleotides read TGTGCCAGCAGTACAGGGTCTGGAAACACCATATATTTT. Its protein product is CASSTGSGNTIYF.

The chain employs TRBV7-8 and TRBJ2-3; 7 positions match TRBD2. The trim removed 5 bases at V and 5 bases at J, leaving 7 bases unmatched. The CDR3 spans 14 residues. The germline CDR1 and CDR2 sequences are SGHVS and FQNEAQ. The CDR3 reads CASSTAGIQDTQYF. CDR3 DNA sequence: TGTGCCAGCAGCACAGCGGGAATCCAAGATACGCAGTATTTT.

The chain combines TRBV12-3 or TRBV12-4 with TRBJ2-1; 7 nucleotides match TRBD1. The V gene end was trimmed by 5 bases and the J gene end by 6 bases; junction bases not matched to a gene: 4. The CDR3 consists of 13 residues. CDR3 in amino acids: CASSRDRFNEQFF. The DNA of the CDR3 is TGTGCCAGCAGTCGGGACAGATTCAATGAGCAGTTCTTC.

The CDR3 nucleotides are TGTGCCAGCCGGGTTTGCACAGATACGCAGTATTTT. This codes for CASRVCTDTQYF. J is TRBJ2-3 and V is TRBV6-7; D is unresolved. TRBV6-7 is filed as an ORF, its function uncertain. Trimming stripped 8 bases from V and 1 base from J, with 7 bases between. This CDR3 is built from 12 residues.

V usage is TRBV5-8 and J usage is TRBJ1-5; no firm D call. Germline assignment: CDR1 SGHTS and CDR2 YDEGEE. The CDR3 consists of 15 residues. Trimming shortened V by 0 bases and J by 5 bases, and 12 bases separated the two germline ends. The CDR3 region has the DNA TGTGCCAGCAGCTTGGGACTTCGGGGAGATCAGCCCCAGCATTTT. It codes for CASSLGLRGDQPQHF.

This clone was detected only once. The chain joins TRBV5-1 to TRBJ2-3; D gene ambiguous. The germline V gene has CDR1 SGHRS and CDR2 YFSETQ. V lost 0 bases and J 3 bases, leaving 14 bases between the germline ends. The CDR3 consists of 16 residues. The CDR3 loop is CASSLARVVTTDTQYF. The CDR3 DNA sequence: TGCGCCAGCAGCTTGGCCCGGGTGGTAACGACAGATACGCAGTATTTT.

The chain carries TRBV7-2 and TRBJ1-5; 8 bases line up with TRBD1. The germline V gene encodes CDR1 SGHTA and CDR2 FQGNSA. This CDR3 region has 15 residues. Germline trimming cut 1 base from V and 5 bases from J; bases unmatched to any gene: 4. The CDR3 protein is CASSLEGQVYQPQHF. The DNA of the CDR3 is TGTGCCAGCAGCTTAGAGGGACAGGTCTATCAGCCCCAGCATTTT.

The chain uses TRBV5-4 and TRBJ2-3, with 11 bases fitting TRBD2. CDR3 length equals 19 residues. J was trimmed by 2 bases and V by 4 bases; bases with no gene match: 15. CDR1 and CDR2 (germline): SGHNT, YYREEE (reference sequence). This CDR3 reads CASSPGLAGGFVNTDTQYF. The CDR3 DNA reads TGTGCCAGCAGCCCCGGCCTAGCGGGGGGCTTTGTTAACACAGATACGCAGTATTTT.

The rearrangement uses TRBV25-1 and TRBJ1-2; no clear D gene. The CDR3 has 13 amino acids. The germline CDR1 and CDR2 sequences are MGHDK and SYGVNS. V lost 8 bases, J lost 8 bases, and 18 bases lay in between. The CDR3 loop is CASRGLAGKGYTF. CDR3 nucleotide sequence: TGTGCCAGCCGTGGATTGGCGGGAAAGGGCTACACCTTC.

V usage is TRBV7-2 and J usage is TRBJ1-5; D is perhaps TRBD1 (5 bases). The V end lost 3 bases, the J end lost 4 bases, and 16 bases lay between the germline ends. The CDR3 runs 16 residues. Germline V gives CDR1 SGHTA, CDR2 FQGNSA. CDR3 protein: CASSLKGNGGNQPQHF. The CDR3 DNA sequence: TGTGCCAGCAGCTTGAAGGGTAACGGGGGTAATCAGCCCCAGCATTTT.